These T cell receptor beta chains were read from a single sample in a study of CD8+ T cells in alopecia areata. Clones were sequenced by immunoSEQ multiplex PCR, and TCRdb holds only the in-frame ones, with some missing. The sample lists 130,000 to 150,000 clones; approximately 49% were seen once. The starting material was CD4+ T cells sorted from blood, obtained at week 0. These receptors were collected from a human donor with alopecia areata. CDR3s include the opening cysteine and the closing phenylalanine or tryptophan. D genes are given only for firm matches. Rows may omit the clone size; those that give it use once, few, many or a size class.

clone_size,v_call,d_call,j_call,cdr3_nt,cdr3_aa
-,TRBV30,-,TRBJ2-2,TGTGCCTGGAGTCTCCGGGAAAACCAGTGGGCCGGGGAGCTGTTTTTT,CAWSLRENQWAGELFF
-,TRBV30,-,TRBJ1-1,TGTGCCTGGAAAACAGGGTTTGGCACTGAAGCTTTCTTT,CAWKTGFGTEAFF
-,TRBV5-1,TRBD2,TRBJ2-5,TGCGCCAGCAGGTCAGGACTAGCGGCGGGGGAGACCCAGTACTTC,CASRSGLAAGETQYF
-,TRBV5-1,-,TRBJ1-5,TGCGCCGCGGGAGCGGGGGAGCGGGGCAATCAGCCCCAGCATTTT,CAAGAGERGNQPQHF
-,TRBV30,-,TRBJ2-1,TGTGCCTGGACCCCCCGGGGGGCTATCCATGAGCAGTTCTTC,CAWTPRGAIHEQFF
few,TRBV5-4,TRBD1,TRBJ2-1,TGTGCCAGCAGCTTGCGATACAGGGGTGACAATGAGCAGTTCTTC,CASSLRYRGDNEQFF
-,TRBV29-1,-,TRBJ2-7,TGCAGCGTCCTGGGAGGCTCCACCTCTTTCGAGCAGTACTTC,CSVLGGSTSFEQYF
-,TRBV18,-,TRBJ2-7,TGTGCCAGCTCACCGGCCGGGACATTGGGCAGAGAGCAGTACTTC,CASSPAGTLGREQYF
-,TRBV7-8,TRBD1,TRBJ1-1,TGTGCCAGCAGCTTAGTGGGACAGGGAAGCACTGAAGCTTTCTTT,CASSLVGQGSTEAFF
few,TRBV6-4,-,TRBJ2-5,TGTGCCAGCAGTGCACTAAGGGGGCAAGAGACCCAGTACTTC,CASSALRGQETQYF
few,TRBV29-1,-,TRBJ1-2,TGCAGCGTTGAAACAACCTTCTATGGCTACACCTTC,CSVETTFYGYTF
few,TRBV28,-,TRBJ2-3,TGTGCCAGCACGAGCACAGATACGCAGTATTTT,CASTSTDTQYF
-,TRBV29-1,-,TRBJ2-7,TGCAGCGTTGAGGACAGTTCCTACGAGCAGTACTTC,CSVEDSSYEQYF
-,TRBV29-1,TRBD1,TRBJ1-5,TGCAGCGCCATAGGACAGGGTGGCAATCAGCCCCAGCATTTT,CSAIGQGGNQPQHF
-,TRBV30,TRBD2,TRBJ2-1,TGTGCCTGGAGTGTTGCGGGAGTAAGTGAGCAGTTCTTC,CAWSVAGVSEQFF
-,TRBV11-2,-,TRBJ2-4,TGTGCCAGCAGCTTAGGGGTTATCGACATTCAGTACTTC,CASSLGVIDIQYF
-,TRBV21-1,-,TRBJ1-2,TGTGCCAGCAGCAAAGAAGGGGGGAGGACTAACTATGGCTACACCTTC,CASSKEGGRTNYGYTF
-,TRBV5-1,TRBD2,TRBJ2-7,TGCGCCAGCAGCTGGGGGATAGCGGGAGACTCCTACGAGCAGTACTTC,CASSWGIAGDSYEQYF
-,TRBV6-5,-,TRBJ1-1,TGTGCCAGCAGTTACTCCTGGGTGGGCACTGAAGCTTTCTTT,CASSYSWVGTEAFF
-,TRBV7-9,-,TRBJ1-5,TGTGCCAGCAGCTTCGGGGGAGATCAGCCCCAGCATTTT,CASSFGGDQPQHF
-,TRBV4-2,-,TRBJ2-6,TGTGCCAGCAGCCAAGGGATCTCTGGGGCCAACGTCCTGACTTTC,CASSQGISGANVLTF
-,TRBV11-2,-,TRBJ2-7,TGTGCCAGCAGCTTAGATCTTGTTACAGCCTACGAGCAGTACTTC,CASSLDLVTAYEQYF
-,TRBV6-5,-,TRBJ2-7,TGTGCCAGCAGCTCAGGATCGGACAAAACCTACGAGCAGTACTTC,CASSSGSDKTYEQYF
-,TRBV18,-,TRBJ1-2,TGTGCCAGCTCACTGACTAATAACTATGGCTACACCTTC,CASSLTNNYGYTF
-,TRBV5-1,-,TRBJ2-3,TGCGCCAGCAGCTTACGGGACCTCACAGATACGCAGTATTTT,CASSLRDLTDTQYF
once,TRBV30,-,TRBJ2-1,TGTGCCTGGAGTGTACGAGTCGGAGACAATGAGCAGTTCTTC,CAWSVRVGDNEQFF
few,TRBV18,TRBD1,TRBJ1-1,TGTGCCAGCTCACCGGGACAGGGGAACACTGAAGCTTTCTTT,CASSPGQGNTEAFF
-,TRBV30,-,TRBJ2-5,TGTGCCTGGAGTGCCGACGGGGAGACCCAGTACTTC,CAWSADGETQYF
once,TRBV7-2,-,TRBJ2-2,TGTGCCAGCAGCTTAGGGGGAACCGGGGAGCTGTTTTTT,CASSLGGTGELFF
-,TRBV5-1,-,TRBJ1-5,TGCGCCAGCAGCACAGGGCAGGATCAGCCCCAGCATTTT,CASSTGQDQPQHF
-,TRBV30,-,TRBJ1-5,TGTGCCTGGAGCGCAAGCTACAATCAGCCCCAGCATTTT,CAWSASYNQPQHF
-,TRBV5-1,-,TRBJ1-4,TGCGCCAGCAGCCCGGGGGGCACAACTAATGAAAAACTGTTTTTT,CASSPGGTTNEKLFF
-,TRBV29-1,TRBD1,TRBJ2-3,TGCAGCGTTGAAGAAGGGACAGGGACAGATACGCAGTATTTT,CSVEEGTGTDTQYF
-,TRBV7-2,TRBD2,TRBJ2-3,TGTGCCAGCAGCTTAGGACTAGCGGCAACCACAGATACGCAGTATTTT,CASSLGLAATTDTQYF
few,TRBV30,-,TRBJ1-3,TGTGCCTGGAAGGAGGGTTTTGTGTTAAACACCATATATTTT,CAWKEGFVLNTIYF
-,TRBV5-1,TRBD2,TRBJ2-1,TGCGCCAGCAGCTCCGTGGTGACTAGCGGGAGTGCGGGGCTCTACAATGAGCAGTTCTTC,CASSSVVTSGSAGLYNEQFF
-,TRBV30,TRBD1,TRBJ1-2,TGTGCCTGGAGGGGGACAGGGCTAGCTGGCTACACCTTC,CAWRGTGLAGYTF
once,TRBV6-1,-,TRBJ2-7,TGTGCCAGCAGACGGGACCACACCTACGAGCAGTACTTC,CASRRDHTYEQYF
few,TRBV7-2,-,TRBJ2-7,TGTGCCAGCAGCGCCGACCGTTACGAGCAGTACTTC,CASSADRYEQYF
-,TRBV5-1,-,TRBJ1-2,TGCGCCAGCAGCCAACTCACCAGCTATGGCTACACCTTC,CASSQLTSYGYTF
-,TRBV29-1,TRBD2,TRBJ2-2,TGCAGCGTGGGGACTAGAGCGAACACCGGGGAGCTGTTTTTT,CSVGTRANTGELFF
-,TRBV4-1,-,TRBJ1-3,TGCGCCAGCAGCCAAGAGGATTACTCTGGAAACACCATATATTTT,CASSQEDYSGNTIYF
-,TRBV6-1,TRBD2,TRBJ2-1,TGTGCCAGCAGTGCGCTAGCGGGAGCCAATGAGCAGTTCTTC,CASSALAGANEQFF
-,TRBV11-3,-,TRBJ2-4,TGTGCCAGCAGCTTAGCGGGAAAAAAAAACATTCAGTACTTC,CASSLAGKKNIQYF
-,TRBV5-1,TRBD2,TRBJ2-7,TGCGCCAGCAGCTTAGTAGCGGGAGGGAGCTCCTACGAGCAGTACTTC,CASSLVAGGSSYEQYF
few,TRBV28,TRBD2,TRBJ2-7,TGTGCCAGCAGACCCGGGACTAGAGCCTCCTACGAGCAGTACTTC,CASRPGTRASYEQYF
-,TRBV29-1,TRBD2,TRBJ2-5,TGCAGCGCCCCGGGAGGGCTAGCGGGAGGTCCTTTTGGGGGCCAGTACTTC,CSAPGGLAGGPFGGQYF